Below are 8 T cell receptor beta chains sequenced from a single sample in a study of blood T cell repertoires in COVID-19. Assay used: immunoSEQ multiplex PCR; TCRdb lists only in-frame clones, some missing. The repertoire has over 300,000 clones, 70% to 90% of them found once; the top ten carry nearly 6.5%. The sequenced sample consisted of peripheral blood. These receptor sequences come from a man aged 18 to 30 who had recovered from COVID-19.

The chain recombines TRBV19 with TRBJ1-5, with 10 bases lining up with TRBD1. V shed 6 bases, J shed 5 bases, and the junction held 7 bases outside the gene matches. Germline V gene data show CDR1 as LNHDA and CDR2 as SQIVND (reference sequence). This CDR3 comprises 15 residues. The CDR3, as DNA: TGTGCCAGTAGCCTTGGACAGGGGGGCGATCAGCCCCAGCATTTT. Its translation is CASSLGQGGDQPQHF.

V and J are TRBV9 and TRBJ2-3, with 7 bases lining up with TRBD1. V was clipped by 4 bases and J by 1 base; unmatched bases: 9. The CDR3 runs to 16 residues. In germline, CDR1 is SGDLS, CDR2 YYNGEE. The CDR3 here is CASSPSGTGGTDTQYF. The CDR3, as DNA: TGTGCCAGCAGCCCCTCGGGAACAGGGGGCACAGATACGCAGTATTTT.

The CDR3 nucleotides are TGCGCCAGCAGCTTGGGTGACCAGGGGACCCAGTACTTC. Its protein product is CASSLGDQGTQYF. The V call is TRBV5-1, the J call TRBJ2-5; possible D gene TRBD1, 5 bases. V lost 0 bases, J lost 7 bases, and 10 bases lay in between. Germline V gives CDR1 SGHRS, CDR2 YFSETQ. The CDR3 has 13 residues.

The count of this clone is one. J is TRBJ2-2 and V is TRBV4-1; D perhaps matches TRBD2 (5 bases). V lost 0 bases and J 6 bases, leaving 14 bases between the germline ends. The CDR3 totals 16 residues. The germline CDR1 and CDR2 sequences are MGHRA and YSYEKL. CDR3 amino acids: CASSQEPSTAAGELFF. The CDR3 nucleotides are TGCGCCAGCAGCCAAGAACCAAGCACAGCGGCCGGGGAGCTGTTTTTT.

The chain joins TRBV28 to TRBJ2-3, with D perhaps TRBD1 (6 bases). The CDR3 totals 17 residues. The germline gives CDR1 MDHEN, CDR2 SYDVKM. Deletions cut 1 base from V and 4 bases from J, with 18 bases between. The chain's CDR3 is CASSLYAGGGRSDTQYF. CDR3 nucleotides: TGTGCCAGCAGTTTATACGCAGGTGGGGGCAGGTCAGATACGCAGTATTTT.

This clone appeared once. The chain carries TRBV19 and TRBJ2-7; 8 nucleotides agree with TRBD2. Germline trimming cut 3 bases from V and 2 bases from J; bases unmatched to any gene: 12. Germline CDR1 and CDR2: LNHDA and SQIVND (reference sequence). The CDR3 contains 17 residues. CDR3 in amino acids: CASSITTGGDVTYEQYF. The CDR3 DNA reads TGTGCCAGTAGTATCACCACGGGAGGGGATGTAACCTACGAGCAGTACTTC.

The chain carries TRBV9 and TRBJ1-4; 12 positions match TRBD1. The CDR3 covers 15 residues. After removal of 2 bases from V and 11 bases from J, the junction contained 7 bases not matched to a gene. Germline lookup yields CDR1 SGDLS and CDR2 YYNGEE. The CDR3 loop reads CASSVGQGAEKKLFF. The CDR3 nucleotides read TGTGCCAGCAGCGTGGGACAGGGGGCGGAGAAGAAACTGTTTTTT.

This chain joins TRBV5-1 and TRBJ1-1; no reliable D call. The germline V and J ends were trimmed by 4 bases and 1 base, with 8 bases remaining between them. CDR3 length: 13 residues. Germline V gene data show CDR1 as SGHRS and CDR2 as YFSETQ. CDR3: CASSTAENTEAFF. CDR3 bases: TGCGCCAGCAGCACCGCAGAGAACACTGAAGCTTTCTTT.